These T cell receptor beta chains were read from a single sample in a study of blood T cell repertoires in COVID-19. TCRdb keeps only in-frame clones here, not all; method: immunoSEQ multiplex PCR. The profile shows roughly 500,000 clones, roughly 87% of them singletons. The specimen sequenced was peripheral blood. Receptors were obtained from a man younger than 30 with COVID-19, enrolled during active disease. Both conserved end residues are trimmed from each CDR3. The D gene is left open where the match is weak.

D gene: -
V gene: TRBV6-5
CDR3 protein: ASRVEIANTGELF

D gene: -
V gene: TRBV3-1/TRBV3-2
CDR3 protein: ASTTSLIRGEAF

D gene: -
V gene: TRBV12-3/TRBV12-4
CDR3 protein: ASSFGLRYEQY

D gene: TRBD2
V gene: TRBV27
CDR3 protein: ASSPAGGSYNEQF

D gene: TRBD2
V gene: TRBV29-1
CDR3 protein: SVESGTTGELF

D gene: -
V gene: TRBV3-1/TRBV3-2
CDR3 protein: ASSPGAGGGYT

D gene: -
V gene: TRBV10-3
CDR3 protein: AISLTGREKLF

D gene: -
V gene: TRBV28
CDR3 protein: ASRSPALGEQY

D gene: -
V gene: TRBV19
CDR3 protein: ASSIDRVGSSYNEQF

D gene: -
V gene: TRBV10-1
CDR3 protein: ASSESGGRNTEAF